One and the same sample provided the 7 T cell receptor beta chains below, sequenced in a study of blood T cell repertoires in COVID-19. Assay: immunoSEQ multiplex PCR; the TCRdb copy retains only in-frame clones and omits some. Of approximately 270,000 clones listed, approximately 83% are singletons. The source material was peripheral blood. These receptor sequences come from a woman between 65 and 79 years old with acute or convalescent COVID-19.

In DNA form, the CDR3 reads TGTGCCAGCAGTTTACAGGGGTATAATTCACCCCTCCACTTT. As protein: CASSLQGYNSPLHF. The chain combines TRBV2 with TRBJ1-6, with 7 bases identical to TRBD1. Germline trimming cut 5 bases from V and 4 bases from J; bases unmatched to any gene: 2. Per the germline V gene, CDR1 is SNHLY and CDR2 is FYNNEI. The CDR3 totals 14 residues.

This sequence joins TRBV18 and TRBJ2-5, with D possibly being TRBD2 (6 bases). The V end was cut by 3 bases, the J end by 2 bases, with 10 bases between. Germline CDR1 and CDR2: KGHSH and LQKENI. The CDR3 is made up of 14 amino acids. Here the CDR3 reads CASSPGREQETQYF. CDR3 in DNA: TGTGCCAGCTCACCGGGACGGGAGCAAGAGACCCAGTACTTC.

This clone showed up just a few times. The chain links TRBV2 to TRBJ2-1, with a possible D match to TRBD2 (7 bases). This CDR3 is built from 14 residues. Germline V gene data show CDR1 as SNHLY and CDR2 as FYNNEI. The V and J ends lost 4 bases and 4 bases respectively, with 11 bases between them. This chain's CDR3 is CASSGGGLYNEQFF. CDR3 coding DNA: TGTGCCAGCAGTGGCGGGGGCCTATACAATGAGCAGTTCTTC.

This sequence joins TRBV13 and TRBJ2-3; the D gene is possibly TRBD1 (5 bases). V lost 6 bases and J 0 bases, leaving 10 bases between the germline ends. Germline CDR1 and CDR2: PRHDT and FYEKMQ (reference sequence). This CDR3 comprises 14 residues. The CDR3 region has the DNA TGTGCCAGCAGACCCCGGACAAGCACAGATACGCAGTATTTT. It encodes CASRPRTSTDTQYF.

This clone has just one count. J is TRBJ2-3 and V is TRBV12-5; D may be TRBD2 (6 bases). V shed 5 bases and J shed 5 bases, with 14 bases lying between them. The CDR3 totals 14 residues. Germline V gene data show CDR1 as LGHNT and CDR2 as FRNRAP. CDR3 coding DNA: TGTGCTAGTGGTCCCAAGACGCGGGGAGATACGCAGTATTTT. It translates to CASGPKTRGDTQYF.

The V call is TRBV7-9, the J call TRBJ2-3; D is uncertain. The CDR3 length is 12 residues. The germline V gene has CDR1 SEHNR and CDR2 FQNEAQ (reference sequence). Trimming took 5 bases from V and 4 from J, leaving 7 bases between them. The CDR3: CASSPNSDTQYF. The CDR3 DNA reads TGTGCCAGCAGCCCCAACTCAGATACGCAGTATTTT.

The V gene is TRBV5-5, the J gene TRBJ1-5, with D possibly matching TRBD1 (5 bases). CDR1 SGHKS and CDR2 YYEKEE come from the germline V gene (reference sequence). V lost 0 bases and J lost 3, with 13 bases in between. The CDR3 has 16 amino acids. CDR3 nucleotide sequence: TGTGCCAGCAGCTTGGCCCCGGCAGGGTACAATCAGCCCCAGCATTTT. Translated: CASSLAPAGYNQPQHF.